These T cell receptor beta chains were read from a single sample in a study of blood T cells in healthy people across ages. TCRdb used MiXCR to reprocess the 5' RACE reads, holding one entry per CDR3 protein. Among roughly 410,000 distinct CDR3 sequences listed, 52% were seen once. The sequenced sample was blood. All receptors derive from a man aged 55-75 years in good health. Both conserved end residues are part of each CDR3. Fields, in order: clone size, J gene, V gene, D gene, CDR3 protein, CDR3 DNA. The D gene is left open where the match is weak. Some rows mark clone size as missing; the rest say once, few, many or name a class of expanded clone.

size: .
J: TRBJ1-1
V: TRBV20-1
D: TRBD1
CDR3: CSAREGGTGWDTEAFF
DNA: TGCAGTGCTAGAGAGGGCGGGACAGGCTGGGACACTGAAGCTTTCTTT

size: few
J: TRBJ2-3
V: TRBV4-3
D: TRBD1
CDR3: CASSQHPGQSGTDTQYF
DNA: TGCGCCAGCAGCCAACACCCGGGACAGTCGGGCACAGATACGCAGTATTTT

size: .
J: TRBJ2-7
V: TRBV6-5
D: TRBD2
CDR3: CASSWVGGPGYEQYF
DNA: TGTGCCAGCAGTTGGGTGGGAGGGCCGGGCTACGAGCAGTACTTC

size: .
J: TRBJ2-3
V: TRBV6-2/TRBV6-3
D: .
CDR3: CASRHQGSGTDTQYF
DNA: TGTGCCAGCAGACACCAGGGTTCGGGCACAGATACGCAGTATTTT

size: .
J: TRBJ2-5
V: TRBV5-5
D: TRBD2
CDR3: CASSTYGGGGETQYF
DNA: TGTGCCAGCTCGACCTACGGGGGCGGGGGGGAGACCCAGTACTTC

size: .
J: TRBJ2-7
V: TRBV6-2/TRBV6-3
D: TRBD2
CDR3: CASIAGIAGASYNEQYF
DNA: TGTGCCAGCATCGCCGGAATAGCGGGGGCGTCCTACAATGAGCAGTACTTC

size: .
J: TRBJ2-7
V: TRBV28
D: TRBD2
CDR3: CASSFIGGAGGSHNEQYF
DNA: TGTGCCAGCAGTTTTATTGGTGGAGCGGGGGGTTCCCACAATGAGCAGTACTTC

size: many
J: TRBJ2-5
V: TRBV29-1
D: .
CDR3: CSSVTGLQETQYF
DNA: TGCAGCTCGGTGACCGGCCTACAAGAGACCCAGTACTTC

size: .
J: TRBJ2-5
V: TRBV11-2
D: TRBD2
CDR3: CTSSITRGGETQYF
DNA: TGTACCAGCAGCATAACCCGGGGAGGGGAGACCCAGTACTTC

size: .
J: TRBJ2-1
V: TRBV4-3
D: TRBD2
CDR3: CASSFLLAGGNNEQSF
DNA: TGCGCCAGCAGCTTCCTACTAGCGGGGGGAAACAATGAGCAGTCCTTC

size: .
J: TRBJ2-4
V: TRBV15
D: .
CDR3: CATSRISIEAKNIQYF
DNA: TGTGCCACCAGCAGAATTAGCATTGAGGCCAAAAACATTCAGTACTTC

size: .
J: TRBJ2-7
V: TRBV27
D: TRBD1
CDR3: CASRVPGTGTYEQYF
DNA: TGTGCCAGCAGGGTGCCCGGGACAGGGACCTACGAGCAGTACTTC

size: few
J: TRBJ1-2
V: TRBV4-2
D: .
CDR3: CASSASEGGDGYTF
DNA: TGTGCCAGCAGCGCATCAGAAGGGGGTGATGGCTACACCTTC

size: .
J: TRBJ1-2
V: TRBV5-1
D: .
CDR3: CASSPRDINYGYTF
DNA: TGCGCCAGCAGCCCCCGGGACATTAACTATGGCTACACCTTC

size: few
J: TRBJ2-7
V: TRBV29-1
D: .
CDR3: CSVEAKGYEQYF
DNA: TGCAGCGTCGAGGCCAAGGGCTACGAGCAGTACTTC

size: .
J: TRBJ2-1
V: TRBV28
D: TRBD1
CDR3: CASSPIDTQETGEYEQFF
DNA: TGTGCCAGCAGTCCTATAGACACCCAAGAGACAGGGGAATATGAGCAGTTCTTC

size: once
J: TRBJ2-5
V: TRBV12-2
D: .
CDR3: CASRLALPRTGMRETQYF
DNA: TGTGCAAGTCGCTTAGCGCTTCCACGGACAGGGATGCGGGAGACCCAGTACTTC

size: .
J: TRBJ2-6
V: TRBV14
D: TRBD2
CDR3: CASSRGGIAGANVLTF
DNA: TGTGCCAGCAGCCGGGGAGGGATAGCTGGGGCCAACGTCCTGACTTTC

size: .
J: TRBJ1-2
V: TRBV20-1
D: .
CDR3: CSAHFPGHKGYTF
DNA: TGCAGTGCCCATTTCCCGGGACATAAAGGCTACACCTTC

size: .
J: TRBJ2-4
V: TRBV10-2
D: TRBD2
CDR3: CASSESTSGRASGNIQYF
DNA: TGCGCCAGCAGTGAGTCGACTAGCGGGAGGGCCTCGGGGAACATTCAGTACTTC

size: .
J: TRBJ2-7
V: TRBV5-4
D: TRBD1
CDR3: CASSSRPGQTYEQYF
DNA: TGCGCCAGCAGCTCACGCCCGGGACAGACCTACGAGCAGTACTTC

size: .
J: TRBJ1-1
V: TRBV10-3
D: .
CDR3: CAISKTGMNTEAFF
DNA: TGTGCCATCAGTAAGACAGGAATGAACACTGAAGCTTTCTTT

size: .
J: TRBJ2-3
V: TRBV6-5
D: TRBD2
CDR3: CATRGDSTDTQYF
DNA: TGTGCCACCCGGGGGGACAGCACAGATACGCAGTATTTT

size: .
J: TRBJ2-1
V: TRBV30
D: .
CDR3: CAWDQANYNEQFF
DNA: TGTGCCTGGGATCAAGCCAACTACAATGAGCAGTTCTTC

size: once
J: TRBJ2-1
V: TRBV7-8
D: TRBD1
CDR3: CASTREAGGYNEQFF
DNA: TGTGCCAGCACCCGAGAAGCAGGGGGCTACAATGAGCAGTTCTTC

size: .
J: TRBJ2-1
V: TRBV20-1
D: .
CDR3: CSARAHSRGAYNEQFF
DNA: TGCAGTGCTAGAGCCCATAGCAGGGGGGCCTACAATGAGCAGTTCTTC

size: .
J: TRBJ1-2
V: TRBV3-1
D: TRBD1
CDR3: CASSQDPDRAGGYTF
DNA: TGTGCCAGCAGCCAAGACCCGGACAGGGCCGGTGGCTACACCTTC

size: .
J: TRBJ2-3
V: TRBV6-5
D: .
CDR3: CASSIRARGDTQYF
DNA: TGTGCCAGCTCGATAAGGGCGAGGGGGGATACGCAGTATTTT

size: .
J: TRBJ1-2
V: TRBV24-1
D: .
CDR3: CATRDYDSRGYTF
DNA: TGTGCCACCAGGGACTACGACAGTCGGGGCTACACCTTC

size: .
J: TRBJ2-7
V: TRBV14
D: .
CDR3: CASSRSGSGSYEQYF
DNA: TGTGCCAGCAGCCGGTCGGGTAGCGGCTCCTACGAGCAGTACTTC

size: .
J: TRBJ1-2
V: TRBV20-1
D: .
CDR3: CSASVSRRWVYGYTF
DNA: TGCAGTGCTAGCGTTTCCCGGCGGTGGGTCTATGGCTACACCTTC

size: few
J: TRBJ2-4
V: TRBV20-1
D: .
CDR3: CSASSGRPPSYF
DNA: TGCAGTGCTAGTTCCGGCAGGCCCCCGTCGTACTTC

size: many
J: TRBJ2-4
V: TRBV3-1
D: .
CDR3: CASSQDTNPYIQYF
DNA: TGTGCCAGCAGCCAAGATACAAATCCGTACATTCAGTACTTC

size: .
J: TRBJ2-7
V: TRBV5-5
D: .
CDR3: CASSLAAGISYEQYF
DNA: TGTGCCAGCAGCTTAGCGGCAGGGATCTCCTACGAGCAGTACTTC

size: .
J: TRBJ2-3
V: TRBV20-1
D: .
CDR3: CSAPSSTDTQYF
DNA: TGCAGTGCTCCATCTAGCACAGATACGCAGTATTTT

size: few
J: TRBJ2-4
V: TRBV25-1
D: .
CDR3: CASSEMGREVEQYF
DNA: TGTGCCAGCAGTGAAATGGGCCGCGAAGTGGAGCAGTACTTC

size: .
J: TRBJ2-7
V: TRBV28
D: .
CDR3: CASSSSCEQYF
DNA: TGTGCCAGCAGTTCCTCCTGCGAGCAGTACTTC

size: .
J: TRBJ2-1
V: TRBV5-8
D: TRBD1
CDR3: CASSPGQVRNNEQFF
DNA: TGTGCCAGCAGCCCGGGACAGGTCAGGAACAATGAGCAGTTCTTC

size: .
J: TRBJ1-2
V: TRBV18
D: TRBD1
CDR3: CASSPYGTDHNYGYTF
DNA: TGTGCCAGCTCACCATACGGGACAGACCATAACTATGGCTACACCTTC

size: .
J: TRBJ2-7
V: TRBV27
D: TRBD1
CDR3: CASSPGQGWNEQYF
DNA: TGTGCCAGCAGTCCAGGACAGGGTTGGAACGAGCAGTACTTC